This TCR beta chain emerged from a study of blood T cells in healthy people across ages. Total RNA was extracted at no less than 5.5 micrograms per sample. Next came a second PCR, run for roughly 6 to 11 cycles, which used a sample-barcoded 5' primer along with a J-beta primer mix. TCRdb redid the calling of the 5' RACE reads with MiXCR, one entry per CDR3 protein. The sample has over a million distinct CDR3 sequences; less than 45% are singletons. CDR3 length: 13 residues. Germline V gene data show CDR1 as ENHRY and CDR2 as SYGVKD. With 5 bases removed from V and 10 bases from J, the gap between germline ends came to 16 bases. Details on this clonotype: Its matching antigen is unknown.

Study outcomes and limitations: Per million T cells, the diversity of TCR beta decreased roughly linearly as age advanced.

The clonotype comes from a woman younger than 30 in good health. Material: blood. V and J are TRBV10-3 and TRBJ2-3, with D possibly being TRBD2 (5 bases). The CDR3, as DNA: TGTGCCATCAGTAGCGACTACACACATTCGCAGTATTTT. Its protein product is CAISSDYTHSQYF.